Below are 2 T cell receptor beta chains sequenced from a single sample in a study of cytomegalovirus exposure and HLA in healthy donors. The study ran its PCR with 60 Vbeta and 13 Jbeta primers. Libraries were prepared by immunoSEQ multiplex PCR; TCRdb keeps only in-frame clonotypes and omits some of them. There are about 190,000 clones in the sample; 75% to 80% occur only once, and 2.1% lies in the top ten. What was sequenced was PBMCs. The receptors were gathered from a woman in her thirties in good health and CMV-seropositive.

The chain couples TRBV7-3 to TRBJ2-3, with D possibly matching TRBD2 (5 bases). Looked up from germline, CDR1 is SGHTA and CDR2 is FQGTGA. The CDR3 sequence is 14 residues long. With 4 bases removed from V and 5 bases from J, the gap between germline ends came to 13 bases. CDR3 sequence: CASSYSGFGDTQYF. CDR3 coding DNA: TGTGCCAGCAGCTATTCGGGGTTCGGAGATACGCAGTATTTT.

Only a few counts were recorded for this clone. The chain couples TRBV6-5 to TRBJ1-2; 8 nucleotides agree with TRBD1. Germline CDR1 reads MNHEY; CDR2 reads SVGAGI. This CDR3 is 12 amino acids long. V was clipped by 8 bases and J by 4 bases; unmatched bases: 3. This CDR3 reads CASATGGYGYTF. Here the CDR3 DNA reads TGTGCCAGCGCTACAGGGGGCTATGGCTACACCTTC.